This T cell receptor (beta chain) was captured by sequencing in a study of blood T cell repertoires in COVID-19. Produced via immunoSEQ multiplex PCR; TCRdb's table is partial and in-frame only. The sample lists approximately 290,000 clones; around 85% were seen once. CDR1 and CDR2 from the germline V gene are SGHVS and FNYEAQ. CDR3 size: 16 residues. V lost 5 bases, J lost 5 bases, and 11 bases stayed unmatched. Cohorts were assigned according to the clinical history that participants reported. This sequence was found in a woman aged 25 to 39 who had recovered from COVID-19. V usage is TRBV7-6 and J usage is TRBJ1-5; 8 positions agree with TRBD1. The sample was PBMCs or T cells enriched from blood (not recorded which). The CDR3: CASSLPGQGGYQPQHF. In DNA form, the CDR3 reads TGTGCCAGCAGCCTACCTGGACAGGGTGGTTATCAGCCCCAGCATTTT. Full variable domain (rest looked up from reference TRBV7-6 and TRBJ1-5): GAGVSQSPRYKVTKRGQDVALRCDPISGHVSLYWYRQALGQGPEFLTYFNYEAQQDKSGLPNDRFSAERPEGSISTLTIQRTEQRDSAMYRCASSLPGQGGYQPQHFGDGTRLSIL.